Listed below are T cell receptor beta chains from one sample, sequenced in a study of cytomegalovirus exposure and HLA in healthy donors. The data were produced by immunoSEQ multiplex PCR, yet TCRdb's version contains in-frame clones alone and is incomplete. The sample has some 200,000 clones; roughly 13% are singletons. The sample consisted of PBMCs. Receptors originate from a man aged 45-65 years in good health and CMV-seropositive. The CDR3 runs from the conserved cysteine through the conserved F or W. The order of the fields is J gene, CDR3 length, clone size, D gene, V gene, CDR3 protein, CDR3 DNA. The D gene is left open where the match is weak. Rows may omit the clone size; those that give it use once, few, many or a size class.

TRBJ2-5 | 15 | few | NA | TRBV27 | CASSPLLGLRETQYF | TGTGCCAGCAGTCCCCTCCTGGGACTTCGGGAGACCCAGTACTTC
TRBJ2-7 | 13 | NA | NA | TRBV14 | CASSPISGVEQYF | TGTGCCAGCAGCCCCATCTCAGGGGTCGAGCAGTACTTC
TRBJ1-1 | 15 | few | NA | TRBV29-1 | CSVVGQPAPRTEAFF | TGCAGCGTTGTAGGACAGCCGGCCCCGAGGACTGAAGCTTTCTTT
TRBJ2-3 | 12 | NA | NA | TRBV27 | CASSTLSNTQYF | TGTGCCAGCAGTACCCTATCCAATACGCAGTATTTT
TRBJ1-5 | 13 | few | NA | TRBV14 | CASSQGGNQPQHF | TGTGCCAGCAGCCAGGGAGGCAATCAGCCCCAGCATTTT
TRBJ1-4 | 15 | NA | NA | TRBV5-4 | CASSLESGSEEKLFF | TGTGCCAGCAGCTTGGAATCGGGGAGTGAGGAAAAACTGTTTTTT
TRBJ2-6 | 15 | NA | NA | TRBV15 | CATSRSGWAANVLTF | TGTGCCACCAGCAGGTCAGGGTGGGCGGCCAACGTCCTGACTTTC
TRBJ2-5 | 14 | few | NA | TRBV7-2 | CASRRGGGTETQYF | TGTGCCAGCAGGCGAGGGGGGGGGACAGAGACCCAGTACTTC
TRBJ1-1 | 14 | few | NA | TRBV28 | CASSSQRWGGKAFF | TGTGCCAGCAGTTCCCAGAGGTGGGGAGGGAAAGCTTTCTTT
TRBJ2-7 | 15 | NA | NA | TRBV9 | CASSVGTHSSYEQYF | TGTGCCAGCAGCGTAGGGACACACTCCTCCTACGAGCAGTACTTC
TRBJ2-1 | 16 | NA | NA | TRBV6-5 | CASSYRGSSSYNEQFF | TGTGCCAGCAGTTATCGCGGATCCAGCTCCTACAATGAGCAGTTCTTC
TRBJ2-1 | 19 | few | TRBD2 | TRBV7-2 | CASSPMPAGDPPSYNEQFF | TGTGCCAGCAGCCCCATGCCAGCGGGGGACCCTCCCTCCTACAATGAGCAGTTCTTC
TRBJ1-4 | 14 | few | TRBD1 | TRBV7-7 | CASSLDRSNEKLFF | TGTGCTAGCAGCTTGGACAGGAGTAATGAAAAACTGTTTTTT
TRBJ1-1 | 14 | NA | TRBD1 | TRBV30 | CATTGDPVSTEAFF | TGTGCCACGACAGGGGACCCTGTGAGCACTGAAGCTTTCTTT
TRBJ1-2 | 14 | few | TRBD1 | TRBV28 | CASSAPGQGYGYTF | TGTGCCAGCAGTGCCCCGGGACAGGGTTATGGCTACACCTTC
TRBJ2-5 | 14 | once | TRBD2 | TRBV2 | CASSGLAGSGTQYF | TGTGCCAGCAGTGGACTAGCGGGGTCCGGGACCCAGTACTTC
TRBJ2-3 | 16 | few | TRBD2 | TRBV7-2 | CASRTIAGGPTDTQYF | TGTGCCAGCAGAACAATAGCGGGGGGGCCTACAGATACGCAGTATTTT
TRBJ1-2 | 14 | NA | TRBD1 | TRBV5-1 | CASSARQGYYGYTF | TGCGCCAGCAGCGCCCGACAGGGCTATTATGGCTACACCTTC
TRBJ1-6 | 11 | NA | NA | TRBV20-1 | CSAPTGPTVHF | TGCAGTGCTCCGACAGGCCCCACAGTCCACTTT
TRBJ1-2 | 14 | NA | TRBD1 | TRBV7-9 | CASSFRDRDYGYTF | TGTGCCAGCAGCTTCCGGGACAGAGACTATGGCTACACCTTC
TRBJ2-7 | 15 | NA | NA | TRBV6-5 | CASSYSGQGSSEQYF | TGTGCCAGCAGTTACTCGGGCCAGGGATCTAGCGAGCAGTACTTC
TRBJ1-1 | 11 | NA | NA | TRBV10-3 | CAISKGVEAFF | TGTGCCATCAGCAAGGGGGTTGAAGCTTTCTTT
TRBJ1-1 | 13 | NA | TRBD1 | TRBV7-3 | CASSRDRGTEAFF | TGTGCCAGCAGCCGGGACAGGGGCACTGAAGCTTTCTTT